This T cell receptor beta chain was profiled in a study of Ad26.COV2.S vaccination and SARS-CoV-2 variants. Findings of the study overall: Non-spike TCR breadth was similar in vaccine and placebo recipients. Post-vaccination breadth of spike-specific CD8+ and CD4+ T cell responses was reportedly substantial.

As for treatment: roughly 18 received Ad26.COV2.S at low or high dose, single or two shots; 5 received placebo; per-sample allocation not given. Sampling happened 63 days after the first vaccine or placebo injection. An Ad26 vector was used to express Wuhan-strain SARS-CoV-2 spike as the vaccine. Using immunoSEQ multiplex PCR, the repertoire was profiled, and TCRdb retains in-frame clones only, with some absent. The table records about 480,000 clones, about 83% of them present only once. Concerning this clone itself: Its antigen is currently unknown.

The CDR3 is 14 residues long. The V gene's germline CDR1 is SGHNT and CDR2 YYREEE (reference sequence). Trimming cost V 4 bases and J 3 bases; bases outside gene matches: 6. The chain recombines TRBV5-4 with TRBJ2-5; 7 bases are a match to TRBD1. The sequence came from a person aged 18-60 years who received the Ad26.COV2.S COVID-19 vaccine or a placebo. This sample comprised peripheral blood, obtained in a trial of Ad26.COV2.S vaccine versus placebo. The CDR3: CASSNTGTEETQYF. In DNA, the CDR3 is TGTGCCAGCAGCAATACCGGGACAGAAGAGACCCAGTACTTC. Variable domain in full (rest from reference TRBV5-4 and TRBJ2-5): ETGVTQSPTHLIKTRGQQVTLRCSSQSGHNTVSWYQQALGQGPQFIFQYYREEENGRGNFPPRFSGLQFPNYSSELNVNALELDDSALYLCASSNTGTEETQYFGPGTRLLVL.